The sequence of this TCR beta chain was determined in a study of blood T cell repertoires in COVID-19. Across the whole study: PBMCs, B-cell-depleted T cells, or T cells were the source of the cDNA or gDNA that made up the material.

J gave up 5 bases and V 6 bases, and 8 bases lay outside the gene matches. CDR1 is MDHEN, CDR2 SYDVKM, per germline. This CDR3 is 15 amino acids long. This clone turned up a few times. Assay: immunoSEQ multiplex PCR; the TCRdb copy retains only in-frame clones and omits some. The sample comprises about 23,000 clones, 80% to 90% of which are singletons, and 9.5% to 15% rests with the top ten. The receptor's source is a woman aged 80 or over with active or convalescent COVID-19. Sequencing used peripheral blood. J is TRBJ2-1 and V is TRBV28; 9 bases agree with TRBD2. The CDR3 nucleotides read TGTGCCAGCAGACCGCCGGCGGGGGGGCACAATGAGCAGTTCTTC. It is translated as CASRPPAGGHNEQFF.